Detailed here is one T cell receptor beta chain. Given the absence of the conserved phenylalanine or tryptophan at the CDR3 end, a read error is likely. No DNA is shown, since the ends of the CDR3 on it are uncertain; the CDR3 is the one TCRdb lists. CDR3 and TCR beta VDJ profiling relied on genomic DNA as the template. One entry per CDR3 protein, called by TCRdb with MiXCR from the reads. This table holds some 47,000 distinct CDR3 sequences, approximately 72% found once. The data stem from a study of CD8+CD57+ T cells in acquired aplastic anemia. The CDR3 spans 8 amino acids, including both terminal residues. Germline CDR1 and CDR2: SGHVS and FQNEAQ.

The clonotype was recovered from a human donor in good health, serving as a control. J is TRBJ2-7 and V is TRBV7-8. Sequences were obtained from sorted CD4+, CD8+, or CD8+CD57+ T cells (not recorded which) from PBMCs. CDR3 amino acids: CASSLAAR.